The 30 T cell receptor beta chains given below trace back to one sample, sequenced in a study of T cells in Graves' hyperthyroidism and ophthalmopathy. Template material for amplifying TCR beta CDR3 regions consisted of RNA transcripts. The primer set for the first-round RT-PCR of the TCR CDR3 was HTBI. TCRdb re-analysed the multiplex PCR reads in MiXCR, keeping a single row per CDR3 protein. The sample holds about 590,000 distinct CDR3 sequences, roughly 14% seen once. The sample taken for sequencing was blood. Source of these receptors: a woman aged 25 to 39 with Graves' hyperthyroidism.

V gene TRBV6-2 or TRBV6-3 combines with J gene TRBJ2-7; no firm D call. This CDR3 is 13 amino acids long. CDR1 is MNHEY and CDR2 is SVGEGT in the germline V gene. Trimming stripped 0 bases from V and 6 bases from J, with 9 bases between. The CDR3, as DNA: TGTGCCAGCAGTTACTCTGCTACGGGCGAGCAGTACTTC. It translates to CASSYSATGEQYF.

The table lists this clonotype with many counts. The rearrangement uses TRBV20-1 and TRBJ2-1; 12 nucleotides line up with TRBD2. J was trimmed by 7 bases and V by 4 bases; bases with no gene match: 8. This CDR3 is 15 amino acids long. CDR1 DFQATT and CDR2 SNEGSKA come from the germline V gene (reference sequence). The CDR3 DNA is TGCAGTGCTACAAACCTAGCGGGAGGGGGGAATGAGCAGTTCTTC. It codes for CSATNLAGGGNEQFF.

This clonotype appeared many times. The chain is built from TRBV27 and TRBJ1-5, with no clear D. Germline CDR1 MNHEY, CDR2 SMNVEV (reference sequence). This CDR3 has 15 residues. Trimming took off 5 bases at V and 2 bases at J, with 13 bases between the two ends. The CDR3 nucleotides are TGTGCCAGCAGTCCACTCGTGGCACGCAATCAGCCCCAGCATTTT. Translated: CASSPLVARNQPQHF.

The chain is built from TRBV20-1 and TRBJ1-1, with TRBD1 as a possible D gene (5 bases). Per the germline V gene, CDR1 is DFQATT and CDR2 is SNEGSKA (reference sequence). The CDR3 extends over 16 amino acids. The V gene lost 1 base and the J gene lost 0 bases, with 15 bases spanning the gap. The CDR3 is CSARAKSWGMNTEAFF. The CDR3 coding sequence is TGCAGTGCTAGAGCCAAAAGTTGGGGCATGAACACTGAAGCTTTCTTT.

V gene TRBV20-1 combines with J gene TRBJ2-1, with 8 bases fitting TRBD2. Looked up from germline, CDR1 is DFQATT and CDR2 is SNEGSKA (reference sequence). This CDR3 has 14 amino acids. With V trimmed by 1 base and J by 7 bases, 6 bases remained unmatched. CDR3 amino acids: CSARAAGARNEQFF. Written as DNA, the CDR3 is TGCAGTGCTAGAGCAGCGGGAGCAAGGAATGAGCAGTTCTTC.

The rearrangement uses TRBV7-2 and TRBJ2-4; D gene ambiguous. V dropped 0 bases and J dropped 7 bases, with 16 bases sitting between them. The CDR3 covers 16 residues. The germline gives CDR1 SGHTA, CDR2 FQGNSA. CDR3 amino acids: CASSLAASALSNIQYF. CDR3 nucleotide sequence: TGTGCCAGCAGCTTAGCGGCGTCAGCCCTAAGTAACATTCAGTACTTC.

The rearrangement links TRBV20-1 to TRBJ2-3; perhaps TRBD2 as D (5 bases). Germline V gene lookup returns CDR1 DFQATT and CDR2 SNEGSKA (reference sequence). This CDR3 spans 12 amino acids. CDR3 in DNA: TGCAGCCCTGGACTGTCGGCAGATACGCAGTATTTT. It encodes CSPGLSADTQYF.

This clonotype was detected many times. The junction and the germline gene differ at one end; a read error may be behind it. This sequence joins TRBV15 and TRBJ1-4; D remains unclear. The CDR3 extends over 14 amino acids. Germline assignment: CDR1 LNHNV and CDR2 YYDKDF (reference sequence). CDR3: CATRSQQINEKLFF. CDR3 coding DNA: TGTGCCACCCGCAGCCAACAGATTAATGAAAAACTGTTTTTT.

Note on this clonotype: A much larger clone lies a single base off, so this may be a read error. The chain carries TRBV12-3 or TRBV12-4 and TRBJ2-7; D not resolved. The CDR3 spans 12 residues. The V end lost 0 bases, the J end lost 7 bases, and 7 bases lay between the germline ends. CDR3 region: CASSLAPEEQYF. The DNA of the CDR3 is TGTGCCAGCAGTTTAGCTCCAGAGGAGCAGTACTTC.

This clonotype was seen many times. The chain couples TRBV7-9 to TRBJ1-6; maybe TRBD1 (6 bases). This CDR3 comprises 14 residues. Germline CDR1 reads SEHNR; CDR2 reads FQNEAQ (reference sequence). Trimming removed 0 bases from V and 7 bases from J, with 7 bases in between. The CDR3 loop is CASSLAQGNSPLHF. The CDR3 DNA reads as TGTGCCAGCAGCTTAGCCCAGGGGAATTCACCCCTCCACTTT.

The chain has TRBV5-1 and TRBJ2-7; D might be TRBD1 (8 bases). Trimming removed 1 base at V and 2 bases at J, with 22 bases between. This CDR3 is 18 amino acids long. In germline, CDR1 is SGHRS, CDR2 YFSETQ. The CDR3 DNA reads TGCGCCAGCAGCTTGTTCAGGGGGCTAGCGGACAAAACCTACGAGCAGTACTTC. This encodes CASSLFRGLADKTYEQYF.

This clonotype was seen ten or more times. The rearrangement uses TRBV3-1 and TRBJ2-1, with 9 bases matching TRBD1. Looked up from germline, CDR1 is LGHDT and CDR2 is YNNKEL (reference sequence). V shed 4 bases, J shed 3 bases, and the junction held 7 bases outside the gene matches. CDR3 length equals 16 residues. CDR3: CASSPTQGALYNEQFF. CDR3 DNA sequence: TGTGCCAGCAGCCCAACACAGGGGGCCCTCTACAATGAGCAGTTCTTC.

The chain has TRBV6-1 and TRBJ2-1, with 9 bases that match TRBD1. V was clipped by 6 bases and J by 2 bases; unmatched bases: 8. The CDR3 contains 16 residues. The V gene's germline CDR1 is MNHNS and CDR2 SASEGT. The CDR3 bases are TGTGCCAGCAGCCGGGGGACAGGGAAAGCCTACAATGAGCAGTTCTTC. This gives the protein CASSRGTGKAYNEQFF.

This clonotype has at least ten counts. The chain carries TRBV24-1 and TRBJ2-3; D might be TRBD2 (6 bases). Germline V gene lookup returns CDR1 KGHDR and CDR2 SFDVKD. The CDR3 contains 16 residues. V gave up 5 bases and J gave up 0 bases, with 14 bases separating them. CDR3 sequence (DNA): TGTGCCACCAGTGCCCCAGCGGGTGGGAGCACAGATACGCAGTATTTT. Amino acid sequence: CATSAPAGGSTDTQYF.

This clonotype showed up many times. The chain has TRBV24-1 and TRBJ2-7; no definite D call. The CDR3 runs 14 residues. The germline V gene encodes CDR1 KGHDR and CDR2 SFDVKD. Trimming took off 9 bases at V and 3 bases at J, with 17 bases between the two ends. CDR3 nucleotides: TGTGCCACCGGCAGGCACCGGAACATCTACGAGCAGTACTTC. Protein sequence: CATGRHRNIYEQYF.

This sequence joins TRBV6-2 or TRBV6-3 and TRBJ2-7, with TRBD1 matching over 7 bases. CDR1 and CDR2 from the germline V gene are MNHEY and SVGEGT. The CDR3 is 15 residues long. Trimming took 0 bases from V and 2 from J; bases not matched to a gene: 4. CDR3 sequence (DNA): TGTGCCAGCAGTTACTCGAACAGGGGAACCTACGAGCAGTACTTC. Amino acid sequence: CASSYSNRGTYEQYF.

The genes are TRBV30 and TRBJ2-1; 11 bases align to TRBD2. The J segment lost 2 bases and the V segment lost 0 bases, leaving 9 bases of the junction unmatched. This CDR3 comprises 18 residues. CDR1 is GTSNPN, CDR2 SVGIG, per germline (reference sequence). The CDR3 nucleotides are TGTGCCTGGAGTGTATACGGGGTAGCGGGAGGGCCCTACAATGAGCAGTTCTTC. This codes for CAWSVYGVAGGPYNEQFF.

This clonotype was observed at least ten times. The chain links TRBV12-3 or TRBV12-4 to TRBJ2-1; no clear D gene. The ends were cut back, 8 bases at V and 0 bases at J, with 14 bases in the middle. This CDR3 spans 15 amino acids. Here the CDR3 DNA reads TGTGCCAGCTCGAGGAAAGGAAGCTCCTACAATGAGCAGTTCTTC. Translating it yields CASSRKGSSYNEQFF.

This clonotype has just a few counts. The chain has TRBV9 and TRBJ2-4; 7 nucleotides align to TRBD1. The CDR3 consists of 15 residues. V lost 3 bases to trimming and J lost 3 bases; unmatched junction nucleotides: 6. The germline gives CDR1 SGDLS, CDR2 YYNGEE. CDR3 loop: CASSGEGAGKNIQYF. For the CDR3, the DNA is TGTGCCAGCAGCGGAGAGGGGGCTGGCAAAAACATTCAGTACTTC.

The rearrangement uses TRBV5-1 and TRBJ2-1, with 10 bases fitting TRBD2. Germline V gene data show CDR1 as SGHRS and CDR2 as YFSETQ. The V segment lost 6 bases and the J segment 4 bases; nucleotides outside the gene matches: 13. The CDR3 has 17 amino acids. The CDR3 loop reads CASNRRFGLADYNEQFF. The CDR3 nucleotides read TGCGCCAGCAACCGACGGTTCGGACTAGCGGATTACAATGAGCAGTTCTTC.

There are many counts of this clonotype. This chain uses TRBV11-2 with TRBJ2-1; 11 positions match TRBD2. V was pared by 6 bases and J by 5 bases, with 6 bases of the junction left unmatched. The CDR3 has 15 amino acids. The germline CDR1 and CDR2 sequences are SGHAT and FQNNGV. The CDR3: CASRRLAGRNNEQFF. CDR3 sequence (DNA): TGTGCCAGCAGGAGACTAGCGGGACGCAACAATGAGCAGTTCTTC.

This sequence joins TRBV27 and TRBJ1-5, with D possibly TRBD1 on 6 matching bases. From germline, CDR1 is MNHEY and CDR2 SMNVEV (reference sequence). The CDR3 contains 15 residues. V lost 6 bases and J lost 7, with 19 bases in between. The CDR3 DNA follows: TGTGCCAGCAGAACCGGGACGGGGGCCATCCAGCCCCAGCATTTT. This sequence encodes CASRTGTGAIQPQHF.

This clonotype was detected ten times or more. The V and J genes are TRBV6-2 or TRBV6-3 and TRBJ2-1; TRBD2 might be the D (5 bases). Trimming stripped 6 bases from V and 1 base from J, with 13 bases between. This CDR3 is 15 amino acids long. CDR1 MNHEY and CDR2 SVGEGT come from the germline V gene. Here the CDR3 reads CASRSGLGSYNEQFF. CDR3 nucleotide sequence: TGTGCCAGCAGGTCAGGACTGGGATCCTACAATGAGCAGTTCTTC.

This clonotype was observed a handful of times. The chain carries TRBV27 and TRBJ1-5; weak D call: TRBD1 (5 bases). Germline values: CDR1 MNHEY, CDR2 SMNVEV (reference sequence). Trimming pared 5 bases from V and 1 base from J, leaving 15 bases between. The CDR3 sequence is 16 residues long. The CDR3 is CASSPPSGGSNQPQHF. CDR3 nucleotide sequence: TGTGCCAGCAGTCCCCCATCGGGGGGGAGCAATCAGCCCCAGCATTTT.

The table lists this clonotype with many counts. This sequence joins TRBV20-1 and TRBJ2-7; D uncertain. The germline CDR1 and CDR2 sequences are DFQATT and SNEGSKA (reference sequence). The CDR3 is 14 residues long. Trimming left V 6 bases short and J 6 bases short, with 21 bases between. The CDR3 reads CSARYIRLLAEQYF. The CDR3 bases are TGCAGTGCCCGCTACATCCGACTCCTTGCCGAGCAGTACTTC.

Worth noting for this clonotype: A read error may explain this, as a much larger clone is one base away. The chain employs TRBV5-1 and TRBJ1-2, with D possibly matching TRBD1 (5 bases). The CDR3 totals 14 residues. Trimming cost V 4 bases and J 7 bases, with 17 bases left between them. CDR1 is SGHRS, CDR2 YFSETQ, per germline. In DNA, the CDR3 is TGCGCCAGCAGCCTGGGGGAGATCTATGGTGGCTACACCTTC. Translating it yields CASSLGEIYGGYTF.

The rearrangement joins TRBV7-2 to TRBJ2-1, with 10 bases lining up with TRBD2. The CDR3 spans 16 residues. Germline V gene sequence: CDR1 SGHTA, CDR2 FQGNSA. Germline trimming cut 2 bases from V and 6 bases from J; bases unmatched to any gene: 7. The CDR3 region is CASSLLLAGRINEQFF. CDR3 in DNA: TGTGCCAGCAGCTTACTACTAGCGGGACGCATCAATGAGCAGTTCTTC.

The sample holds many counts of this clonotype. The rearrangement joins TRBV7-9 to TRBJ2-7; perhaps TRBD2 as D (6 bases). The V gene's germline CDR1 is SEHNR and CDR2 FQNEAQ (reference sequence). V gave up 1 base and J gave up 6 bases, with 10 bases separating them. The CDR3 spans 13 residues. CDR3 amino acids: CASSLVLASEQYF. The CDR3 DNA is TGTGCCAGCAGCTTAGTACTAGCATCCGAGCAGTACTTC.

This clonotype showed up just a few times. This chain connects TRBV4-1 to TRBJ1-2, with D maybe TRBD1 (5 bases). This CDR3 is 18 amino acids long. V was pared by 0 bases and J by 9 bases, with 26 bases between. Germline CDR1 is MGHRA and CDR2 is YSYEKL. CDR3 residues: CASSQDAQGFQPTDSYTF. The CDR3 DNA reads TGCGCCAGCAGCCAAGATGCCCAGGGTTTTCAACCCACCGATAGCTACACCTTC.

This clonotype was counted ten times or more. This rearrangement joins TRBV12-5 to TRBJ1-1; D remains ambiguous. V dropped 4 bases and J dropped 0 bases, with 6 bases sitting between them. Germline CDR1 is LGHNT and CDR2 is FRNRAP. This CDR3 comprises 13 residues. CDR3 residues: CASGSQMNTEAFF. In DNA form, the CDR3 reads TGTGCTAGTGGTTCCCAAATGAACACTGAAGCTTTCTTT. Supplemented by reference TRBV12-5 and TRBJ1-1, the full variable domain reads DARVTQTPRHKVTEMGQEVTMRCQPILGHNTVFWYRQTMMQGLELLAYFRNRAPLDDSGMPKDRFSAEMPDATLATLKIQPSEPRDSAVYFCASGSQMNTEAFFGQGTRLTVV.